This T cell receptor (beta chain) was obtained from a study of cytotoxic CD8 clonotypes in ibrutinib-treated CLL. For the study at large: Partial responders roughly 25, complete 2; approximately twelve progressed and some 15 stayed in remission by median 68 months. Broader study findings: Under treatment, the uncommon public clonotypes either contracted or remained stable. Samples were collected at differing times from sustained-remission and progressing patients. Clonality went higher at ibrutinib response and then dropped back toward baseline at progression.

On this clone itself: The antigen remains unidentified.

In germline, CDR1 is LNHNV, CDR2 YYDKDF (reference sequence). V gave up 3 bases and J gave up 2 bases; unmatched junction bases: 11. The CDR3 totals 17 residues. TCRdb's table, derived via immunoSEQ multiplex PCR, lists solely in-frame clones and lacks some. This repertoire shows about 130,000 clones, about 80% found once; its top ten account for approximately 5.1%. The clonotype originates from a human donor with chronic lymphocytic leukemia. The V and J genes are TRBV15 and TRBJ2-5, with 8 bases lining up with TRBD2. Sequencing used PBMCs, obtained after 24 months of ibrutinib treatment. In DNA form, the CDR3 reads TGTGCCACCAGCAGCCCCGGGCGGGGGGCAGTACAAGAGACCCAGTACTTC. Its protein product is CATSSPGRGAVQETQYF.